The sample holds one count of the clone carrying this TCR beta chain. TCRdb keeps only in-frame clones here, not all; method: immunoSEQ multiplex PCR. Of about 110,000 clones detected, 71% appear once; the ten largest clones hold approximately 0.9%. V was clipped by 0 bases and J by 12 bases, with 8 bases between them. CDR1 is SGHAT, CDR2 FQNNGV, per germline. This CDR3 has 12 residues. The sample originates from a study of blood T cell repertoires in COVID-19. Overall study: COVID-19 samples from acute and convalescent phases originated in the United States, Italy and Spain. In each case, the material was cDNA or gDNA derived from T cells, B-cell-depleted T cells, or PBMCs.

The sequence came from a human donor with acute or convalescent COVID-19. The donor label of this sample is uncertain. The specimen sequenced was peripheral blood. V is TRBV11-2 and J is TRBJ2-2; possibly TRBD1 for D (5 bases). The CDR3 loop is CASSLDPGKLFF. DNA of the CDR3: TGTGCCAGCAGCTTAGATCCAGGGAAGCTGTTTTTT.